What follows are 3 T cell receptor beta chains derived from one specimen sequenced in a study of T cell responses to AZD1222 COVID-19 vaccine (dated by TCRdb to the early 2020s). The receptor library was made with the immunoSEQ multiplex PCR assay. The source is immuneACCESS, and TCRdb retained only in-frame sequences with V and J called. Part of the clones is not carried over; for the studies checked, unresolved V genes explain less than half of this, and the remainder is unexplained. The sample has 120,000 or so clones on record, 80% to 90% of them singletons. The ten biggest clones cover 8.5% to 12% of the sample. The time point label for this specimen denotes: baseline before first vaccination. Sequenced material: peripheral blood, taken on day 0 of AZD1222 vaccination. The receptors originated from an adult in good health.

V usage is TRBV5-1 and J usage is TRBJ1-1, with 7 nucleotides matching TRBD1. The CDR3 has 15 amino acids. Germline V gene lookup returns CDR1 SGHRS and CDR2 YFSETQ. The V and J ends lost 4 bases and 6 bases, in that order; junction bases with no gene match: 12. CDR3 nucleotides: TGCGCCAGCAGCCCCTCGCCGACAGGGATGTCTGAAGCTTTCTTT. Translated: CASSPSPTGMSEAFF.

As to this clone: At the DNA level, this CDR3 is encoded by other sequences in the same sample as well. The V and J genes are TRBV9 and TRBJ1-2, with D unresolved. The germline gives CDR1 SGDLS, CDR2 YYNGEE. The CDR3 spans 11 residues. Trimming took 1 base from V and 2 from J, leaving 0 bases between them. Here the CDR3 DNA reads TGTGCCAGCAGCGTAAACTATGGCTACACCTTC. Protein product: CASSVNYGYTF.

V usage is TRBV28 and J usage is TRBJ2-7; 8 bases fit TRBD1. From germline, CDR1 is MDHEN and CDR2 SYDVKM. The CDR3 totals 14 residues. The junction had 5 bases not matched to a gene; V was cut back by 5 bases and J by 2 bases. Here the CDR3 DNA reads TGTGCCAGCAGTGCACCGGGACAGGCCTACGAGCAGTACTTC. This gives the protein CASSAPGQAYEQYF.